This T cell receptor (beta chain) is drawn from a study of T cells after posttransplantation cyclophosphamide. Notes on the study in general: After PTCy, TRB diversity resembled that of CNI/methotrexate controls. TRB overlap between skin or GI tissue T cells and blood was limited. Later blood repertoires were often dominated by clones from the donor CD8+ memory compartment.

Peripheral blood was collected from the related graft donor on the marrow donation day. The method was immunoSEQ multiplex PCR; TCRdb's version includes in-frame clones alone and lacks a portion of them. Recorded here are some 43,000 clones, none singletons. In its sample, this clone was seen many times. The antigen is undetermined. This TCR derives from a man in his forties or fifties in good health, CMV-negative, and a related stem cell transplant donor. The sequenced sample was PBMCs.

In nucleotides, the CDR3 is TGTGCCAGCATCCCTAGGGCAGGGGGCACCTACGAGCAGTACTTC. Protein: CASIPRAGGTYEQYF. The chain has TRBV27 and TRBJ2-7; 8 bases map to TRBD1. Per germline, CDR1 MNHEY and CDR2 SMNVEV (reference sequence). CDR3 length: 15 residues. J was trimmed by 2 bases and V by 7 bases; bases with no gene match: 10.